The 21 T cell receptor beta chains below come from one sample, sequenced in a study of blood T cell repertoires in COVID-19. The repertoire was sequenced with immunoSEQ multiplex PCR; TCRdb's copy has only in-frame clones and lacks some. Of approximately 360,000 clones in the sample, over 75% were seen once. Sequencing was done on a sample of PBMCs or T cells enriched from blood (not recorded which). The receptors derive from a man aged 40-55 years in a cohort exposed to, infected with or recovered from COVID-19 (not recorded which).

The V call is TRBV27, the J call TRBJ2-1; TRBD2 matches 12 bases. CDR1 is MNHEY and CDR2 is SMNVEV in the germline V gene (reference sequence). V lost 6 bases to trimming and J lost 6 bases; unmatched junction nucleotides: 6. The CDR3 loop spans 15 amino acids. The CDR3 nucleotides are TGTGCCAGCAGCGCTAGGACTAGCGGGACCAATGAGCAGTTCTTC. Amino acid sequence: CASSARTSGTNEQFF.

The chain couples TRBV28 to TRBJ1-6, with D possibly TRBD1 on 5 matching bases. V lost 7 bases and J lost 7, with 17 bases in between. This CDR3 has 15 residues. Per germline, CDR1 MDHEN and CDR2 SYDVKM. DNA for the CDR3: TGTGCCAGCACCTCCTTCGACAGACCCAATTCACCCCTCCACTTT. Translation: CASTSFDRPNSPLHF.

The CDR3 DNA follows: TGCAGCGTTGTGGGCCCGAACACCGGGGAGCTGTTTTTT. Translating gives CSVVGPNTGELFF. The rearrangement uses TRBV29-1 and TRBJ2-2; D is unresolved. Germline lookup yields CDR1 SQVTM and CDR2 ANQGSEA. V lost 4 bases, J lost 0 bases, and 6 bases lay in between. This CDR3 has 13 residues.

The gene calls are TRBV7-6 and TRBJ2-1, with 8 bases lining up with TRBD2. Germline assignment: CDR1 SGHVS and CDR2 FNYEAQ. With V trimmed by 1 base and J by 2 bases, 4 bases remained unmatched. The CDR3 sequence is 16 residues long. CDR3 sequence: CASSLGAGETYNEQFF. The CDR3 coding sequence is TGTGCCAGCAGCTTAGGAGCGGGAGAAACCTACAATGAGCAGTTCTTC. The full variable domain, with the rest looked up from reference TRBV7-6 and TRBJ2-1, is GAGVSQSPRYKVTKRGQDVALRCDPISGHVSLYWYRQALGQGPEFLTYFNYEAQQDKSGLPNDRFSAERPEGSISTLTIQRTEQRDSAMYRCASSLGAGETYNEQFFGPGTRLTVL.

The chain joins TRBV28 to TRBJ1-4; D gene unclear. The V gene lost 6 bases and the J gene lost 6 bases, with 8 bases spanning the gap. This CDR3 has 12 residues. Germline V lookup: CDR1 MDHEN, CDR2 SYDVKM. This CDR3 reads CASRPADEKLFF. The DNA of the CDR3 is TGTGCCAGCAGACCCGCGGATGAAAAACTGTTTTTT. Full variable domain (outside the CDR3, taken from reference TRBV28 and TRBJ1-4): DVKVTQSSRYLVKRTGEKVFLECVQDMDHENMFWYRQDPGLGLRLIYFSYDVKMKEKGDIPEGYSVSREKKERFSLILESASTNQTSMYLCASRPADEKLFFGSGTQLSVL.

The V call is TRBV6-5, the J call TRBJ1-1; D not certain. This CDR3 has 14 residues. CDR1 and CDR2 from the germline V gene are MNHEY and SVGAGI. The germline V and J ends were trimmed by 7 bases and 3 bases, with 15 bases remaining between them. The CDR3 loop is CASIRGTAYTEAFF. The CDR3 DNA reads TGTGCCAGCATTCGGGGAACCGCCTACACTGAAGCTTTCTTT.

The rearrangement uses TRBV7-6 and TRBJ1-4; TRBD1 aligns across 8 bases. CDR3 length: 17 residues. Germline trimming cut 5 bases from V and 4 bases from J; bases unmatched to any gene: 12. Per germline, CDR1 SGHVS and CDR2 FNYEAQ. CDR3 amino acids: CASSPLAGTGVNEKLFF. Written as DNA, the CDR3 is TGTGCCAGCAGCCCTTTGGCCGGGACAGGTGTTAATGAAAAACTGTTTTTT.

The chain links TRBV13 to TRBJ2-7; D is ambiguous. Germline values: CDR1 PRHDT, CDR2 FYEKMQ (reference sequence). Trimming removed 3 bases at V and 1 base at J, with 7 bases between. This CDR3 is 13 amino acids long. The CDR3 reads CASSLSTSYEQYF. CDR3 in DNA: TGTGCCAGCAGCTTGTCTACGTCCTACGAGCAGTACTTC.

This chain joins TRBV20-1 and TRBJ2-7; D is undetermined. Germline V gene lookup returns CDR1 DFQATT and CDR2 SNEGSKA (reference sequence). CDR3 length: 11 residues. V shed 6 bases and J shed 3 bases, with 9 bases lying between them. The CDR3, as DNA: TGCAGTGCCTATGACAACTACGAGCAGTACTTC. The encoded protein is CSAYDNYEQYF.

The rearrangement joins TRBV27 to TRBJ2-7; D not resolved. This CDR3 contains 15 residues. The V end lost 2 bases, the J end lost 4 bases, and 15 bases lay between the germline ends. In germline, CDR1 is MNHEY, CDR2 SMNVEV (reference sequence). The CDR3 nucleotides read TGTGCCAGCAGTTTAGCACTCGGTAGCCCGTACGAGCAGTACTTC. It codes for CASSLALGSPYEQYF.

Only one count was recorded for this clone. The chain combines TRBV28 with TRBJ2-7; 7 bases line up with TRBD1. V dropped 7 bases and J dropped 4; count of bases not matched to a gene: 10. The germline CDR1 and CDR2 sequences are MDHEN and SYDVKM. The CDR3 has 14 residues. In DNA, the CDR3 is TGTGCCAGCATTGGGACAGTAAACCGTTACGAGCAGTACTTC. Its translation: CASIGTVNRYEQYF.

The chain links TRBV5-5 to TRBJ2-1; D is perhaps TRBD2 (6 bases). The CDR3 length is 15 residues. The germline V and J ends were trimmed by 6 bases and 4 bases, with 17 bases remaining between them. In germline, CDR1 is SGHKS, CDR2 YYEKEE (reference sequence). The CDR3 bases are TGTGCCAGCAACTTCCGGGACTCAAGATACAATGAGCAGTTCTTC. It yields the protein CASNFRDSRYNEQFF.

The rearrangement joins TRBV12-5 to TRBJ2-2; tentative D call: TRBD2 (6 bases). The germline gives CDR1 LGHNT, CDR2 FRNRAP. CDR3 length: 16 residues. Trimming removed 1 base at V and 5 bases at J, with 14 bases between. In DNA form, the CDR3 reads TGTGCTAGTGGTTTGGCCGGAGGGTCTCGGACCGGGGAGCTGTTTTTT. Amino acids: CASGLAGGSRTGELFF.

The J gene is TRBJ2-3, the V gene TRBV2, with a weak D call TRBD2 (5 bases). Germline CDR1 reads SNHLY; CDR2 reads FYNNEI. V lost 6 bases to trimming and J lost 6 bases, with 7 bases between them. This CDR3 has 11 amino acids. CDR3 in amino acids: CASRERDTQYF. CDR3 DNA sequence: TGTGCCAGCAGAGAGCGGGATACGCAGTATTTT.

The chain uses TRBV11-2 and TRBJ2-7, with 7 bases matching TRBD2. Germline CDR1 SGHAT, CDR2 FQNNGV. The junction had 11 bases not matched to a gene; V was cut back by 5 bases and J by 4 bases. The CDR3 totals 15 residues. CDR3 coding DNA: TGTGCCAGCAGCCCCCGGGAGGAATCGTTATACGAGCAGTACTTC. The encoded protein is CASSPREESLYEQYF.

The J gene is TRBJ2-7, the V gene TRBV11-3; 9 nucleotides agree with TRBD2. Looked up from germline, CDR1 is SGHNT and CDR2 is YENEEA. The CDR3 spans 15 residues. J lost 6 bases, V lost 0 bases, and 6 bases had no gene match. The CDR3 loop is CASSLDSGSLGEQYF. CDR3 nucleotide sequence: TGTGCCAGCAGCTTAGATAGCGGGAGTTTGGGCGAGCAGTACTTC.

The chain links TRBV7-2 to TRBJ2-7, with TRBD1 matching over 7 bases. The ends lost 5 bases at V and 1 base at J; junction bases unmatched: 8. Germline values: CDR1 SGHTA, CDR2 FQGNSA. This CDR3 contains 15 residues. CDR3 nucleotide sequence: TGTGCCAGCAGCACTGCGACAGGGCTATCCTACGAGCAGTACTTC. Translating gives CASSTATGLSYEQYF. Complete variable domain (other parts from reference TRBV7-2 and TRBJ2-7): GAGVSQSPSNKVTEKGKDVELRCDPISGHTALYWYRQSLGQGLEFLIYFQGNSAPDKSGLPSDRFSAERTGGSVSTLTIQRTQQEDSAVYLCASSTATGLSYEQYFGPGTRLTVT.

The V call is TRBV19, the J call TRBJ1-5; the match to TRBD1 covers 7 bases. V was clipped by 6 bases and J by 6 bases; unmatched bases: 14. This CDR3 has 16 residues. The germline V gene has CDR1 LNHDA and CDR2 SQIVND (reference sequence). CDR3 protein: CASSNSPGTAFQPQHF. CDR3 bases: TGTGCCAGTAGCAACTCACCCGGGACAGCTTTTCAGCCCCAGCATTTT.

V usage is TRBV18 and J usage is TRBJ1-2; 7 bases line up with TRBD1. This CDR3 contains 17 residues. The V segment lost 4 bases and the J segment 8 bases; nucleotides outside the gene matches: 19. Per the germline V gene, CDR1 is KGHSH and CDR2 is LQKENI. The CDR3 loop is CASSRNGVGQDFQGYTF. CDR3 coding DNA: TGTGCCAGCTCACGTAATGGGGTCGGACAGGACTTCCAGGGCTACACCTTC.

Comments on this clone: Additional DNA sequences in this sample encode the identical CDR3. The rearrangement links TRBV3-1 (or the pseudogene TRBV3-2) to TRBJ2-6; D remains ambiguous. Germline CDR1 and CDR2: LGHDT and YNNKEL (reference sequence). The CDR3 runs 14 residues. The V end was cut by 4 bases, the J end by 1 base, with 5 bases between. The chain's CDR3 is CASSLLSGANVLTF. CDR3 nucleotides: TGTGCCAGCAGCCTCTTATCTGGGGCCAACGTCCTGACTTTC.

The count of this clone is one. The chain carries TRBV27 and TRBJ2-1, with a possible D match to TRBD2 (5 bases). Per the germline V gene, CDR1 is MNHEY and CDR2 is SMNVEV (reference sequence). V was pared by 5 bases and J by 15 bases, with 17 bases between. The CDR3 sequence is 12 residues long. The CDR3 DNA follows: TGTGCCAGCAGTACCTACGGCAGCCGGGGGTTCTTC. It is translated as CASSTYGSRGFF.